What follows are 3 T cell receptor beta chains derived from one specimen sequenced in a study of early T cells in non-severe SARS-CoV-2 infection (dated by TCRdb to the early 2020s). Library generation was performed with 5' RACE. The sequencing machine was a NextSeq 500. TCRdb itself trimmed the public reads at Q25 with fastp, ran MiXCR and retained productive beta chains. Every entry covers one CDR3 protein and lists the most common genes and DNA from its rows. The sample includes about 35,000 distinct CDR3 sequences, with about 6% observed a single time. The top ten constitute less than 10% of the sample. Sequencing input: whole blood. The receptors were sampled from an adult who was a healthcare worker with PCR-confirmed SARS-CoV-2 infection or an uninfected control (not recorded which).

At least ten counts were recorded for this clonotype. The chain recombines TRBV29-1 with TRBJ1-1; 7 bases are shared with TRBD1. Germline CDR1 reads SQVTM; CDR2 reads ANQGSEA. The CDR3 contains 13 residues. Trimming removed 7 bases from V and 1 base from J; junction bases left unmatched: 6. DNA for the CDR3: TGCAGCGGGTTGGGACAGACGAACACTGAAGCTTTCTTT. Protein sequence: CSGLGQTNTEAFF.

CDR3 nucleotides: TGCAGTGCTAGAGACCCGACTAGGGGGGCCAAAAACATTCAGTACTTC. Translating it yields CSARDPTRGAKNIQYF. The chain couples TRBV20-1 to TRBJ2-4; D possibly matches TRBD1 or TRBD2 (6 bases each). CDR1 and CDR2 (germline): DFQATT, SNEGSKA (reference sequence). Trimming pared 0 bases from V and 1 base from J, leaving 13 bases between. The CDR3 is 16 amino acids.

The chain uses TRBV6-2 or TRBV6-3 and TRBJ2-7, with TRBD2 identical over 11 bases. This CDR3 spans 17 amino acids. V was clipped by 7 bases and J by 2 bases; unmatched bases: 13. CDR1 MNHEY and CDR2 SVGEGT come from the germline V gene. CDR3 sequence: CASTARLTSGVPYEQYF. CDR3 in DNA: TGTGCCAGCACCGCCCGATTGACTAGCGGGGTGCCCTACGAGCAGTACTTC.